This T cell receptor beta chain was recorded in a study of beta chain features in type 1 diabetes. Findings and caveats of the study: When Type 1 diabetes patients were examined, their TCRB CDR3s proved moderately but significantly shorter in all four CD4+ subsets.

CDR1 and CDR2 from the germline V gene are MDHEN and SYDVKM. The germline V and J ends were trimmed by 6 bases and 1 base, with 7 bases remaining between them. This CDR3 contains 13 residues. The whole isolated RNA underwent reverse transcription, so sequencing captured expressed TCRB transcripts. The protocol was immunoSEQ multiplex PCR, while the TCRdb copy is restricted to in-frame clones and leaves out a portion. The profile shows under 900,000 clones, roughly 15% of them singletons. As to this clone: Antigen: not known.

Researchers reported sorting CD4+ naive, central memory, regulatory and stem cell-like memory cells via CD45RO/CCR7/CD25/CD127/CD95/CD27. Material: naive CD4+ T cells from blood. The sequence was obtained from a young woman in good health. The chain combines TRBV28 with TRBJ1-5; D not resolved. The CDR3 loop is CASRTTSNQPQHF. CDR3 bases: TGTGCCAGCAGAACAACAAGCAATCAGCCCCAGCATTTT.